This TCR beta chain was retrieved from a study of control samples from healthy donors and cancer patients. Repertoires were generated with immunoSEQ multiplex PCR, while TCRdb's copy carries only in-frame clones and drops some. The sample shows 100,000 to 130,000 clones, approximately 80% of them seen only once. Germline CDR1 is SGHNT and CDR2 is YYREEE (reference sequence). The CDR3 has 16 amino acids. V lost 3 bases and J lost 2, with 17 bases in between. This clone has a handful of counts. The chain joins TRBV5-4 to TRBJ2-5; either TRBD1 or TRBD2 may supply D (5 bases each). The source material was blood. The clonotype was recovered from a man between 18 and 35 years old in good health. CDR3: CASSSPRSGLQETQYF. The CDR3 DNA sequence: TGTGCCAGCAGCTCTCCCAGGTCGGGGCTACAAGAGACCCAGTACTTC.